This T cell receptor (beta chain) originates from a study of patients and donors after allogeneic stem cell transplantation. In TCRdb, the RT-PCR reads were re-called with MiXCR into one record per CDR3 protein. The sample lists about 960,000 distinct CDR3 sequences; under 20% were seen once. Worth noting for this clonotype: One junction end does not reproduce the germline sequence, and a read error may be involved.

Germline assignment: CDR1 DFQATT and CDR2 SNEGSKA (reference sequence). The CDR3 is 13 residues long. The sample taken for sequencing was blood, either unsorted or a sorted T cell fraction (not recorded which). This sequence was found in a human donor who was either an allogeneic HSCT recipient or a stem cell or donor lymphocyte infusion donor (not recorded which). It is not recorded whose cells these are; they may come from a transplant donor. The chain recombines TRBV20-1 with TRBJ2-2; the D gene is possibly TRBD2 (5 bases). Written as DNA, the CDR3 is TGCAGTGCTGGAGAGGGGAACACCGGGGAGCTGTTTTTT. Its translation: CSAGEGNTGELFF.